One sample yielded the 16 T cell receptor beta chains listed below, sequenced in a study of radiotherapy plus CTLA-4 blockade in lung cancer. The assay was immunoSEQ multiplex PCR, and TCRdb's table has in-frame clones only and misses some. The sample comprises approximately 81,000 clones, 78% of which are singletons, and approximately 4% rests with the top ten. The specimen comprised peripheral blood, sampled from a patient treated with radiotherapy plus ipilimumab. The origin of the receptors is a human donor with non-small cell lung cancer who had a partial response to radiotherapy plus ipilimumab. Some clones in this sample may be carry-over from other donors' samples.

This clone was seen a single time. V and J are TRBV27 and TRBJ2-5, with D perhaps TRBD1 or TRBD2 (5 bases each). The DNA end favors TRBJ2-7, so the J call may be wrong. Germline CDR1 reads MNHEY; CDR2 reads SMNVEV (reference sequence). This CDR3 contains 13 residues. The CDR3 sequence is CASSLSGAYEQYF. CDR3 DNA sequence: TGTGCCAGCAGTTTATCGGGGGCCTACGAGCAGTACTTC.

V gene TRBV7-8 combines with J gene TRBJ2-5, with D possibly being TRBD2 (7 bases). CDR1 is SGHVS and CDR2 is FQNEAQ in the germline V gene. Trimming stripped 5 bases from V and 4 bases from J, with 14 bases between. The CDR3 spans 14 residues. CDR3 residues: CASSPHGGPETQYF. In nucleotides, the CDR3 is TGTGCCAGCAGCCCCCACGGGGGGCCAGAGACCCAGTACTTC.

This clone came up once. The chain carries TRBV27 and TRBJ2-3, with 11 bases matching TRBD1. The germline CDR1 and CDR2 sequences are MNHEY and SMNVEV (reference sequence). The CDR3 covers 13 residues. V trimming: 8 bases; J trimming: 5 bases; junction bases outside the gene matches: 3. The CDR3 DNA follows: TGTGCCAGCTCGGGACAGGGGGAAGATACGCAGTATTTT. Its translation: CASSGQGEDTQYF.

The CDR3 loop reads CASSTTAGGTGGATF. The CDR3, as DNA: TGTGCCAGCAGCACTACTGCAGGCGGGACAGGGGGCGCCACCTTC. The genes are TRBV28 and TRBJ1-2; 12 bases align to TRBD1. Germline CDR1 reads MDHEN; CDR2 reads SYDVKM. Unmatched junction bases numbered 15, after V lost 6 bases and J lost 13 bases. CDR3 length: 15 residues.

This rearrangement joins TRBV7-2 to TRBJ1-2; TRBD1 agrees at 8 bases. This CDR3 comprises 15 residues. J lost 5 bases, V lost 5 bases, and 10 bases had no gene match. From germline, CDR1 is SGHTA and CDR2 FQGNSA. The CDR3 protein is CASSPRQGRQYGYTF. CDR3 nucleotide sequence: TGTGCCAGCAGCCCACGACAGGGGCGCCAGTATGGCTACACCTTC. Complete variable domain (other parts from reference TRBV7-2 and TRBJ1-2): GAGVSQSPSNKVTEKGKDVELRCDPISGHTALYWYRQSLGQGLEFLIYFQGNSAPDKSGLPSDRFSAERTGGSVSTLTIQRTQQEDSAVYLCASSPRQGRQYGYTFGSGTRLTVV.

This chain uses TRBV28 with TRBJ1-2; 10 bases line up with TRBD1. The length of the CDR3 is 18 residues. Trimming at V came to 7 bases and at J to 6 bases, leaving 20 bases not matched to a gene. Germline V lookup: CDR1 MDHEN, CDR2 SYDVKM. CDR3 region: CASTNRQGAIIKKDGYTF. As DNA, the CDR3 is TGTGCCAGCACCAACCGACAGGGGGCTATCATTAAAAAGGATGGCTACACCTTC.

V gene TRBV5-1 combines with J gene TRBJ2-2; 7 nucleotides line up with TRBD2. J lost 6 bases, V lost 2 bases, and 4 bases had no gene match. Germline assignment: CDR1 SGHRS and CDR2 YFSETQ. CDR3 length equals 14 residues. The CDR3 nucleotides read TGCGCCAGCAGCTTTGCGGGAGATTCCGGGGAGCTGTTTTTT. It codes for CASSFAGDSGELFF. Full variable domain (outside the CDR3, taken from reference TRBV5-1 and TRBJ2-2): KAGVTQTPRYLIKTRGQQVTLSCSPISGHRSVSWYQQTPGQGLQFLFEYFSETQRNKGNFPGRFSGRQFSNSRSEMNVSTLELGDSALYLCASSFAGDSGELFFGEGSRLTVL.

The chain is built from TRBV5-1 and TRBJ2-2, with D tentatively TRBD1 (6 bases). This CDR3 has 15 residues. V lost 6 bases and J lost 4, with 16 bases in between. Germline CDR1 SGHRS, CDR2 YFSETQ. Here the CDR3 reads CASNDRRRGTGELFF. CDR3 sequence (DNA): TGCGCCAGCAACGACAGGAGACGAGGCACCGGGGAGCTGTTTTTT.

The chain links TRBV18 to TRBJ1-6, with 11 bases lining up with TRBD1. The germline gives CDR1 KGHSH, CDR2 LQKENI. Trimming at V came to 2 bases and at J to 8 bases, leaving 2 bases not matched to a gene. The CDR3 loop spans 15 amino acids. CDR3 amino acids: CASSPGQGAYSPLHF. The CDR3 region has the DNA TGTGCCAGCTCACCAGGACAGGGGGCCTATTCACCCCTCCACTTT.

This clone was observed a few times. The rearrangement joins TRBV5-1 to TRBJ2-2; 10 positions match TRBD2. Trimming took 0 bases from V and 6 from J; bases not matched to a gene: 8. Germline lookup yields CDR1 SGHRS and CDR2 YFSETQ. The CDR3 sequence is 17 residues long. The CDR3 bases are TGCGCCAGCAGCTTGGTGGCTAGCGGGAGCGGTTCCGGGGAGCTGTTTTTT. Translation gives CASSLVASGSGSGELFF.

As regards this clone: An end of the junction does not agree with germline; a read error may underlie this. In the same sample, other DNA sequences code for this CDR3. V usage is TRBV7-9 and J usage is TRBJ1-6; TRBD1 matches 8 bases. The germline V gene encodes CDR1 SEHNR and CDR2 FQNEAQ (reference sequence). The CDR3 loop spans 15 amino acids. Here the CDR3 reads CASTERQGTNSPLHF. The CDR3 DNA sequence: TGTGCCAGCACCGAACGACAGGGGACGAATTCCCCCCTCCACTTT.

The rearrangement joins TRBV5-1 to TRBJ2-5, with 9 bases that match TRBD2. The V gene end was trimmed by 4 bases and the J gene end by 2 bases; junction bases not matched to a gene: 3. The CDR3 length is 14 residues. Germline V gives CDR1 SGHRS, CDR2 YFSETQ. The CDR3 sequence is CASSSLAGQETQYF. Written as DNA, the CDR3 is TGCGCCAGCAGCAGTCTAGCGGGGCAAGAGACCCAGTACTTC.

The rearrangement uses TRBV6-5 and TRBJ2-7, with TRBD1 matching over 9 bases. Trimming removed 0 bases from V and 3 bases from J; junction bases left unmatched: 3. The germline CDR1 and CDR2 sequences are MNHEY and SVGAGI. The CDR3 is 15 amino acids. The CDR3 protein is CASSYSDRGFYEQYF. The DNA of the CDR3 is TGTGCCAGCAGTTACTCGGACAGGGGTTTCTACGAGCAGTACTTC.

The chain has TRBV29-1 and TRBJ2-7, with TRBD2 identical over 7 bases. Per the germline V gene, CDR1 is SQVTM and CDR2 is ANQGSEA. V shed 6 bases, J shed 1 base, and the junction held 18 bases outside the gene matches. The CDR3 is made up of 17 amino acids. The DNA for the CDR3 is TGCAGCGTGGTGGGACCTCTATCGAAGCGGGGATCCTACGAGCAGTACTTC. Its translation is CSVVGPLSKRGSYEQYF.

The chain has TRBV2 and TRBJ1-5; D is ambiguous. The ends were cut back, 7 bases at V and 8 bases at J, with 12 bases in the middle. The CDR3 contains 12 residues. The germline V gene has CDR1 SNHLY and CDR2 FYNNEI. The CDR3 is CASTHNPKPQHF. CDR3 in DNA: TGTGCCAGCACCCACAACCCCAAGCCCCAGCATTTT.

The V call is TRBV19, the J call TRBJ1-2; tentatively, D is TRBD1 (6 bases). This CDR3 comprises 13 residues. Trimming left V 5 bases short and J 5 bases short, with 12 bases between. Germline values: CDR1 LNHDA, CDR2 SQIVND (reference sequence). The CDR3 protein is CASSGTTGYGYTF. The CDR3, as DNA: TGTGCCAGTAGTGGGACAACTGGATATGGCTACACCTTC.